This record concerns one T cell receptor beta chain sequence. Its antigen is still unknown. The sample is drawn from a study of T cell responses to AZD1222 COVID-19 vaccine. Study results and caveats: Repertoires were obtained solely post-peak T cell response. Only a handful of AZD1222 recipients were seropositive at baseline. Possibly, clonal diversity was underestimated; donors were largely white British and included more females.

V was clipped by 0 bases and J by 1 base, with 9 bases between them. The CDR3 contains 15 residues. Germline lookup yields CDR1 MNHEY and CDR2 SMNVEV (reference sequence). Sequencing used immunoSEQ multiplex PCR; TCRdb keeps in-frame clones, though not all of them. The sample carries roughly 170,000 clones, 75% to 90% recorded once. Material: peripheral blood, obtained on day 0 of AZD1222 vaccination. The TCR originated in an adult in good health. The rearrangement joins TRBV27 to TRBJ1-1; D remains ambiguous. The CDR3 nucleotides are TGTGCCAGCAGTTTATCAAGGCACAGGAACACTGAAGCTTTCTTT. Translation: CASSLSRHRNTEAFF.